This passage covers 5 T cell receptor beta chains from one sample sequenced in a study of blood T cell repertoires in COVID-19. This table comes from immunoSEQ multiplex PCR, and its TCRdb copy is limited to in-frame clones, with some not included. The sample shows 55,000 to 70,000 clones, roughly 84% of them seen only once. The source material was peripheral blood. These receptors were taken from a man over 45 with acute or convalescent COVID-19.

V usage is TRBV7-3 and J usage is TRBJ2-1, with 9 positions matching TRBD2. The germline V gene has CDR1 SGHTA and CDR2 FQGTGA. The CDR3 has 15 residues. Trimming removed 1 base from V and 7 bases from J; junction bases left unmatched: 5. CDR3 sequence: CASSLMSSGANEQFF. The CDR3 DNA reads TGTGCCAGCAGCTTAATGTCTAGCGGGGCTAATGAGCAGTTCTTC. The complete variable domain, with remaining parts taken from reference TRBV7-3 and TRBJ2-1, reads GAGVSQTPSNKVTEKGKYVELRCDPISGHTALYWYRQSLGQGPEFLIYFQGTGAADDSGLPNDRFFAVRPEGSVSTLKIQRTERGDSAVYLCASSLMSSGANEQFFGPGTRLTVL.

V and J are TRBV3-1 (or the pseudogene TRBV3-2) and TRBJ2-7, with TRBD2 matching 14 bases. This CDR3 has 16 amino acids. Germline CDR1 is LGHDT and CDR2 is YNNKEL (reference sequence). V lost 4 bases to trimming and J lost 6 bases; unmatched junction nucleotides: 8. The CDR3 sequence is CASSPGGTSGSREQYF. CDR3 nucleotide sequence: TGTGCCAGCAGCCCGGGAGGGACTAGCGGGAGCCGCGAGCAGTACTTC.

The V and J genes are TRBV6-5 and TRBJ2-7, with 9 bases aligning to TRBD2. Germline trimming cut 9 bases from V and 4 bases from J; bases unmatched to any gene: 10. Germline V CDR1 and CDR2: MNHEY, SVGAGI. This CDR3 contains 14 residues. CDR3 nucleotide sequence: TGTGCCAGTGGTACGGGCGGGAGGGTGTACGAGCAGTACTTC. Translation gives CASGTGGRVYEQYF.

The V gene is TRBV9, the J gene TRBJ2-1; perhaps TRBD2 as D (5 bases). The V end was cut by 0 bases, the J end by 1 base, with 8 bases between. This CDR3 contains 15 residues. Germline V lookup: CDR1 SGDLS, CDR2 YYNGEE. The CDR3 sequence: CASSVAQRSYNEQFF. In DNA form, the CDR3 reads TGTGCCAGCAGCGTAGCCCAGCGGTCCTACAATGAGCAGTTCTTC.

This chain links TRBV2 with TRBJ1-3; TRBD1 matches at 9 bases. The CDR3 length is 16 residues. CDR1 is SNHLY, CDR2 FYNNEI, per germline. V lost 5 bases and J lost 4; bases outside the gene matches: 9. CDR3 DNA sequence: TGTGCCAGCAGTCTACAGGGGGCTACGTCCGGAAACACCATATATTTT. This codes for CASSLQGATSGNTIYF.